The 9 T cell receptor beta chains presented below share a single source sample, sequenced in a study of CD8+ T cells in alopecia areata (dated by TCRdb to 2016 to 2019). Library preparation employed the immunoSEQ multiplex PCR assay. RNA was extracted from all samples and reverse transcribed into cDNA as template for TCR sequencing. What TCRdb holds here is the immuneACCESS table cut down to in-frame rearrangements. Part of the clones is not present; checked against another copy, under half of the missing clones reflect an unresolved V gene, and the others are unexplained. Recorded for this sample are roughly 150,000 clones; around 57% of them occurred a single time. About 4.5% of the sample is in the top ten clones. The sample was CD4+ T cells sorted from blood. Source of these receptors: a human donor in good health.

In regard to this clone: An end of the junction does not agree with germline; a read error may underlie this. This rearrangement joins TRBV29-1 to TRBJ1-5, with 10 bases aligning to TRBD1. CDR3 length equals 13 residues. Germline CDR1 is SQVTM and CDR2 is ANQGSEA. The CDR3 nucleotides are TGCAGCGTTCAGACAGGGGGCAACCAGCCCCAGCATTTT. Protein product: CSVQTGGNQPQHF.

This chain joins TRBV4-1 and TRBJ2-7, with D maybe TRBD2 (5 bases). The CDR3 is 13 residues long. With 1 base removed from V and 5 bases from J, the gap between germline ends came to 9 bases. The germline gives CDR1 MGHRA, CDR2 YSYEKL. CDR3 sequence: CASSQAGGDEQYF. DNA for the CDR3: TGCGCCAGCAGCCAAGCCGGAGGAGACGAGCAGTACTTC.

The CDR3 sequence is CASSLAPSTGVYEQYF. Written as DNA, the CDR3 is TGTGCCAGCAGCTTAGCTCCGTCTACGGGGGTCTACGAGCAGTACTTC. This rearrangement joins TRBV7-9 to TRBJ2-7; D may be TRBD2 (6 bases). The V end lost 0 bases, the J end lost 3 bases, and 15 bases lay between the germline ends. CDR1 is SEHNR and CDR2 is FQNEAQ in the germline V gene (reference sequence). The CDR3 loop spans 16 amino acids.

This CDR3 reads CASRKPTSGPNQETQYF. The CDR3 DNA is TGTGCCAGCAGGAAACCAACTAGCGGGCCGAACCAAGAGACCCAGTACTTC. The chain has TRBV28 and TRBJ2-5; 9 bases are shared with TRBD2. J gave up 0 bases and V 6 bases, and 11 bases lay outside the gene matches. CDR1 and CDR2 (germline): MDHEN, SYDVKM. This CDR3 comprises 17 residues.

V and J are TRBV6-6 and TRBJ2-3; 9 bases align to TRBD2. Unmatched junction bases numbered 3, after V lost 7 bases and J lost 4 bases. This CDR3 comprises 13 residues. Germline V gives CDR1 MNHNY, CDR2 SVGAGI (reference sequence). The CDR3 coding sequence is TGTGCCAGCACGGGACTAGCACCAGATACGCAGTATTTT. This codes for CASTGLAPDTQYF.

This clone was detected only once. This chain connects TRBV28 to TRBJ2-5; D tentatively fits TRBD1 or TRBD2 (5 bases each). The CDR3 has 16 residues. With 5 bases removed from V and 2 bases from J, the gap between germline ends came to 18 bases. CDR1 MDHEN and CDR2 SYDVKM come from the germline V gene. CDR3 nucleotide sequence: TGTGCCAGCAGTCAATTAACCTGGGACGGACAAGAGACCCAGTACTTC. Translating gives CASSQLTWDGQETQYF.

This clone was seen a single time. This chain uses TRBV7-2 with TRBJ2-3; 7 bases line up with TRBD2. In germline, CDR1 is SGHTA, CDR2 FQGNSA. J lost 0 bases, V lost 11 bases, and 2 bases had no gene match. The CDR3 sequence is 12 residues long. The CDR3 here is CAFSGSTDTQYF. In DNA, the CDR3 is TGTGCCTTTAGCGGGAGCACAGATACGCAGTATTTT.

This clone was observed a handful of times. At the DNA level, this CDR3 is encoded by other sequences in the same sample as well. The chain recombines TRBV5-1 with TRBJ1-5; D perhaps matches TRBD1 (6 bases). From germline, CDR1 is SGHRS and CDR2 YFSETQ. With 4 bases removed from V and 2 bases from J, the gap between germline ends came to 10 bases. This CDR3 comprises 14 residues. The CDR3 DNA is TGCGCCAGCAGCACAGGGATCGGCAATCAGCCCCAGCATTTT. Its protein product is CASSTGIGNQPQHF.

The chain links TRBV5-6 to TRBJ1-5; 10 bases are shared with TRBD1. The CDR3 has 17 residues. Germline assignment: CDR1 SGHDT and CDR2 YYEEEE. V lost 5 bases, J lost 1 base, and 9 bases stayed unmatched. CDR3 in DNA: TGTGCCAGCAGACTTGACCGGGACAGGGGAAGCAATCAGCCCCAGCATTTT. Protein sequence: CASRLDRDRGSNQPQHF.